This T cell receptor (beta chain) was recorded in a study of blood T cell repertoires in COVID-19. Across the whole study: Sources were T cells, B-cell-depleted T cells, or PBMCs; the material itself was cDNA or gDNA.

In germline, CDR1 is SGHRS, CDR2 YFSETQ. The CDR3 spans 14 residues. Trimming removed 4 bases at V and 3 bases at J, with 12 bases between. Clinical histories supplied by participants themselves formed the basis of cohort assignment. Study processing details: Amplification with reference gene primers provided the estimates of nucleated cell counts. Sequencing used immunoSEQ multiplex PCR; TCRdb keeps in-frame clones, though not all of them. V and J calls and clone size are those listed in that table; D and trimming were worked out from the DNA. Among roughly 250,000 clones listed, 70% to 90% were seen once. This clone has only a few counts.

The specimen sequenced was PBMCs or T cells enriched from blood (not recorded which). The clonotype originates from a woman between 45 and 65 years old who had recovered from COVID-19. This chain connects TRBV5-1 to TRBJ2-3, with a tentative D call TRBD2 (5 bases). Here the CDR3 reads CASSLEGTTDTQYF. In DNA, the CDR3 is TGCGCCAGCAGCCTCGAGGGAACTACAGATACGCAGTATTTT.